The source of this TCR beta chain is a study of blood T cell repertoires in COVID-19 (TCRdb year 2020). Turning to the overall study: Samples covering the acute and convalescent phases of COVID-19 were provided by collaborators in the United States, Italy and Spain. Sample metadata almost always included a de-identified subject ID, COVID-19 status, age in years and sex. Samples were obtained from the ongoing ImmuneRACE study (first 160 participants) and from about 1,300 subjects provided by 6 global collaborators. The repertoires were released in a freely available public database meant as a resource for research on the immune response to SARS-CoV-2. Subjects who had been exposed to COVID-19, were actively infected with it, or had recovered from it provided the deeply sampled blood TCRbeta repertoires that made up the dataset. The prospective study material was composed of cDNA or gDNA derived from T cells, B-cell-depleted T cells, or PBMCs. HLA class I and class II types, where available, came from metadata supplied by the sample provider rather than from assay-based typing.

For this chain, trimming is 5 bases at the V end and 1 base at the J end, and the number of junction bases without a gene match is 10. The CDR3 runs 16 residues from the cysteine to the phenylalanine. Only CDR3 DNA remains: 48 bases, in frame from the first base. As encoded in the germline V gene, CDR1 is SGHRS while CDR2 is YFSETQ. What the study reported, not specific to this receptor: The amount of clinical and demographic metadata varied by source and participant and was provided uncurated.

TCRbeta CDR3 regions were amplified from genomic DNA using the immunoSEQ Assay, a bias-controlled multiplex PCR. Turning to the authors' computational methods: Within the assay, amplification of reference gene primers was used to estimate how many nucleated cells each sample contained. Sequence reads were collapsed and filtered to measure the absolute abundance of every unique TCRbeta CDR3 rearrangement. Productive Simpson clonality was computed per sample as the square root of Simpson's diversity index over productive rearrangements. TCRdb provides this immuneACCESS table in a form limited to in-frame rearrangements. Some clones are lacking; in checked studies, under half of them reflect an unresolved V gene, and why the rest are absent is not known. Clone size and V and J calls were adopted from that table, with D and trimming inferred from the DNA. The sample yields around 300,000 clones; around 85% were counted once. The top ten constitute 2% to 3% of the sample.

In the prospective study, participants were about 18 to 100 years old, resided in approximately 22 geographic areas of the United States, and were enrolled through a virtual design. Cohort assignment in the prospective study relied on participant-reported clinical history from a screening survey and a study questionnaire. ImmuneRACE Cohort 3 recovered participants were defined by two consecutive negative NP/OP PCR tests, healthcare professional clearance, or symptom resolution. Mobile phlebotomists in the prospective study collected whole blood, serum and a nasopharyngeal or oropharyngeal swab from every participant. Additional blood draws and questionnaires over an approximately 2-month period could optionally be provided by prospective study participants. Prospective study blood samples were shipped either frozen or at room temperature before DNA extraction. As concerns this clone: Its antigen remains unidentified. There are no base qualities to consult, and no much larger clone falls within one base.

This sequence was found in a woman aged 45 to 65 who had recovered from COVID-19. The rearrangement joined TRBV5-1 to TRBJ1-2; 8 nucleotides in the junction match TRBD1. The source material was PBMCs or T cells enriched from blood (not recorded which). The sequenced DNA: TGCGCCAGCAGAGGGACCTCAGGGGGCGATAACTATGGCTACACCTTC. It translates to CASRGTSGGDNYGYTF.